Below, one T cell receptor (beta chain) is given with its context. Researchers amplified the TCR beta CDR3 regions from RNA transcripts. First-round RT-PCR targeting the TCR CDR3 was performed with the HTBI primer set. TCRdb independently ran MiXCR on the multiplex PCR reads; one entry per CDR3 protein. The data hold a few hundred thousand distinct CDR3 sequences, with 40% to 55% observed a single time. The data stem from a study of T cells in Graves' hyperthyroidism and ophthalmopathy. Sequenced: peripheral blood or thyroid tissue (not recorded which). The sequence was obtained from an adult woman with Graves' disease, either hyperthyroidism or ophthalmopathy (not recorded which).

CDR3 protein: CASSSGTGDPEQYF. In DNA form, the CDR3 reads TGTGCCAGTAGCTCCGGGACAGGGGATCCCGAGCAGTACTTC. V gene TRBV15 combines with J gene TRBJ2-7; 10 bases align to TRBD1. This CDR3 is built from 14 residues. Germline-derived CDR1 and CDR2 are LNHNV and YYDKDF (reference sequence). V shed 10 bases and J 6 bases; nucleotides not matched to a gene: 12. Looking up the rest from reference TRBV15 and TRBJ2-7 gives the full variable domain: DAMVIQNPRYQVTQFGKPVTLSCSQTLNHNVMYWYQQKSSQAPKLLFHYYDKDFNNEADTPDNFQSRRPNTSFCFLDIRSPGLGDTAMYLCASSSGTGDPEQYFGPGTRLTVT.